The clone carrying this TCR beta chain was picked up many times. Every patient had bone marrow sampled while the disease was active. Germline V gene lookup returns CDR1 MNHEY and CDR2 SVGEGT. V lost 5 bases and J lost 0; bases outside the gene matches: 7. This CDR3 spans 17 amino acids. This entry belongs to a study of read filtering for tumor transcriptome and immune sequencing. For the study at large: Patients were some 16 male and 11 to 15 female, mean age roughly 70 years, range roughly 47 to 80.

This library used around 0.4 ug RNA and molecular barcoded adaptors spanning alpha/delta and beta/gamma chains. TCRdb passed the reads through MiXCR, listing each CDR3 protein once. Here the sample spans approximately 58,000 distinct CDR3 sequences, about 12% being singletons. The chain joins TRBV6-2 or TRBV6-3 to TRBJ1-5, with 10 bases identical to TRBD1. The origin of this receptor is a donor aged 40 or older with multiple myeloma. Sequenced: a population of CD138-negative cells sorted from bone marrow. The CDR3 DNA reads as TGTGCCAGCAGTCACCGGGACAGGGGTTATAGCAATCAGCCCCAGCATTTT. Protein product: CASSHRDRGYSNQPQHF.